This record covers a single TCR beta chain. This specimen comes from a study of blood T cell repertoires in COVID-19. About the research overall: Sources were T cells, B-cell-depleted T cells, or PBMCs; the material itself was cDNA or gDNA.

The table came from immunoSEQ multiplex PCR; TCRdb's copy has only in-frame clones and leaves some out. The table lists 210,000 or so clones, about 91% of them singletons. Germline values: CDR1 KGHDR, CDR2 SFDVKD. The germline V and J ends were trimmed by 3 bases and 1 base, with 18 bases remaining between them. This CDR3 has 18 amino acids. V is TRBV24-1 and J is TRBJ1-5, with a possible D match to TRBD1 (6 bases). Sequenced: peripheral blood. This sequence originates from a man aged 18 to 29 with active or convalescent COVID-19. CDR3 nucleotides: TGTGCCACCAGTGATGGTTTGGGGGCTCTCGGGAGCAATCAGCCCCAGCATTTT. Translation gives CATSDGLGALGSNQPQHF.